The rows below give T cell receptor beta chains drawn from one sample of a study of CD8+ T cells in alopecia areata. Some clones are missing from TCRdb's copy, which holds only in-frame ones; the method was immunoSEQ multiplex PCR. The table shows 150,000 to 200,000 clones, with 60% occurring only once. Sample: CD4+ T cells sorted from blood, taken at week 24, from a patient treated with tofacitinib. These receptors were collected from a human donor with alopecia areata. CDR3s include the opening cysteine and the closing phenylalanine or tryptophan.

cdr3_length j_call v_call cdr3_aa
14 TRBJ1-5 TRBV7-2 CASSPRDRNQPQHF
16 TRBJ2-7 TRBV30 CAWSPLLTSGGDEQYF
12 TRBJ1-2 TRBV29-1 CSGDKGEGGYTF
14 TRBJ1-5 TRBV11-3 CASSLEWGHQPQHF
14 TRBJ1-1 TRBV29-1 CSVGRGVGSTEAFF
14 TRBJ2-3 TRBV30 CAWSMVGFTDTQYF
15 TRBJ1-4 TRBV6-5 CASSYGTGRAEKLFF
13 TRBJ1-1 TRBV9 CASSADTGTEAFF
13 TRBJ2-1 TRBV29-1 CSVGLDRSGEQFF
15 TRBJ2-7 TRBV9 CASSLEGGLAAEQYF
14 TRBJ2-5 TRBV27 CASGHTGNQETQYF
15 TRBJ1-2 TRBV27 CASSLLGQGANGYTF
17 TRBJ2-3 TRBV11-2 CASSSSLAISGTDTQYF
12 TRBJ2-7 TRBV7-2 CASGGSSYEQYF
13 TRBJ1-1 TRBV5-1 CASSSGPDTEAFF
13 TRBJ2-1 TRBV9 CASSVEWGNEQFF
15 TRBJ1-2 TRBV4-3 CASSPTQGADYGYTF
14 TRBJ1-2 TRBV12-5 CASGNRGPNYGYTF
11 TRBJ2-1 TRBV20-1 CSARDPPEQFF
11 TRBJ2-7 TRBV20-1 CSASRSYEQYF
14 TRBJ2-5 TRBV6-6 CASTYAGGTETQYF
13 TRBJ1-1 TRBV7-8 CASSRGGVAEAFF
12 TRBJ1-2 TRBV29-1 CSVEGQGGGYTF
15 TRBJ1-5 TRBV7-2 CASSPGFLGNQPQHF
14 TRBJ1-5 TRBV30 CAWRIPGANQPQHF
13 TRBJ1-5 TRBV2 CASTTNSNQPQHF
13 TRBJ1-1 TRBV30 CAWSTEAHTEAFF
13 TRBJ2-2 TRBV30 CAWRLQGTGELFF
14 TRBJ2-3 TRBV11-2 CASSLSTGADTQYF
12 TRBJ1-6 TRBV7-2 CASSLAFSPLHF
13 TRBJ1-5 TRBV7-2 CASSSEHQAPQHF
15 TRBJ2-7 TRBV5-6 CASSFAGVGSYEQYF
15 TRBJ2-2 TRBV2 CASSLGTANTGELFF
12 TRBJ1-5 TRBV29-1 CSVGQHNQPQHF
11 TRBJ2-1 TRBV2 CASSVLNEQFF
16 TRBJ2-4 TRBV2 CASSEFGLIGKNIQYF
16 TRBJ1-2 TRBV4-3 CASSQEIEGVNYGYTF
12 TRBJ1-2 TRBV29-1 CSVVTGSYGYTF
18 TRBJ2-3 TRBV7-9 CASSLGTLAGTSPDTQYF
13 TRBJ2-3 TRBV29-1 CSVSGIVTDTQYF
13 TRBJ2-7 TRBV7-2 CASSLDRGYEQYF
14 TRBJ2-5 TRBV5-1 CASSSQGSQETQYF
13 TRBJ2-1 TRBV29-1 CSGGGAPGNEQFF
17 TRBJ2-7 TRBV2 CASRAGGVSRGIYEQYF
14 TRBJ1-5 TRBV19 CASSFQGAGQPQHF
18 TRBJ2-7 TRBV25-1 CASSQTKGVSGSSYEQYF
12 TRBJ2-3 TRBV30 CAWSYTSGGQYF
12 TRBJ1-2 TRBV10-3 CAISDGPGSYTF
11 TRBJ2-7 TRBV2 CASSEVDEQYF
14 TRBJ1-1 TRBV6-5 CATSSGTMNTEAFF
17 TRBJ2-3 TRBV5-6 CASSRAGAQINTDTQYF
15 TRBJ1-6 TRBV15 CATSRDKGGNSPLHF
15 TRBJ1-1 TRBV29-1 CSVRIQGGMNTEAFF
13 TRBJ1-1 TRBV6-5 CASSYSTGPEAFF
14 TRBJ2-5 TRBV9 CASSVGQGRETQYF
15 TRBJ2-5 TRBV5-6 CASSSRKQGQETQYF